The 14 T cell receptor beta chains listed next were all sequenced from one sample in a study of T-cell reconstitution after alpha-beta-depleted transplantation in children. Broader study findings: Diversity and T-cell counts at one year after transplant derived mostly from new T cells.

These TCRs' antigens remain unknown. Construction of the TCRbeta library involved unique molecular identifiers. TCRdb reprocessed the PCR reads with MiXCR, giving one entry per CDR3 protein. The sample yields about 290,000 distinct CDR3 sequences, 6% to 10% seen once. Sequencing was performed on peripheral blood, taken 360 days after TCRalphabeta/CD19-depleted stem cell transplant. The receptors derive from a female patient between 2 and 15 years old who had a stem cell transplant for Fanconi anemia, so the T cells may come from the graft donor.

CDR3 DNA: TGTGCCAGCAGCTTATGGGGTGGGGGGGTCACAGATACGCAGTATTTT. Translated, it gives CASSLWGGGVTDTQYF. The rearrangement links TRBV7-3 to TRBJ2-3; 7 nucleotides agree with TRBD2. The CDR3 has 16 amino acids. Trimming at V came to 2 bases and at J to 2 bases, leaving 7 bases not matched to a gene. Per the germline V gene, CDR1 is SGHTA and CDR2 is FQGTGA.

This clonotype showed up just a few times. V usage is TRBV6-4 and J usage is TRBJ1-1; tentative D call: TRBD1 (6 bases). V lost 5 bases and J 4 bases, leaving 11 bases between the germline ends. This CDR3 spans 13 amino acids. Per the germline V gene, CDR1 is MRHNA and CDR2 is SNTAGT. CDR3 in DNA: TGTGCCAGCAGTAAGACAGGATTCACTGAAGCTTTCTTT. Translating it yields CASSKTGFTEAFF.

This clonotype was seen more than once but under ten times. The CDR3: CATSRDIAGNTDTQYF. CDR3 nucleotide sequence: TGTGCCACCAGCAGAGATATTGCGGGGAACACAGATACGCAGTATTTT. The chain has TRBV15 and TRBJ2-3, with TRBD2 as a possible D gene (6 bases). Germline lookup yields CDR1 LNHNV and CDR2 YYDKDF (reference sequence). The CDR3 consists of 16 residues. The ends were cut back, 0 bases at V and 2 bases at J, with 12 bases in the middle.

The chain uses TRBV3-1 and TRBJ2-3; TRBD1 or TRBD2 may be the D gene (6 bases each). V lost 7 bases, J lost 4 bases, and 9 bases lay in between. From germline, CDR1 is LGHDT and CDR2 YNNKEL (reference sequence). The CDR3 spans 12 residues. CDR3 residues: CASNRGPDTQYF. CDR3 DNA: TGTGCCAGCAATCGGGGGCCAGATACGCAGTATTTT.

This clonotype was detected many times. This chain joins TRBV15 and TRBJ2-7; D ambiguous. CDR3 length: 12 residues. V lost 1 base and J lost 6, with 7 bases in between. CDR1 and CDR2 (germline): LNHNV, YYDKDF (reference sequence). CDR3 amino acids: CATSRVVGEQYF. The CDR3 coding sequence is TGTGCCACCAGCAGAGTGGTGGGCGAGCAGTACTTC.

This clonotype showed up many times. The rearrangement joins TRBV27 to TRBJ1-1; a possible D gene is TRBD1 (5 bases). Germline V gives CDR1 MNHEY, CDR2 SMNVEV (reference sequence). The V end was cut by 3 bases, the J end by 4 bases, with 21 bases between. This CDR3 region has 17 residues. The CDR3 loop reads CASSFKWTPQIGTEAFF. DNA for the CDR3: TGTGCCAGCAGTTTTAAGTGGACACCCCAAATCGGCACTGAAGCTTTCTTT.

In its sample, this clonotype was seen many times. CDR3: CASSFVGAQYF. The CDR3 DNA follows: TGTGCCAGCAGTTTCGTTGGGGCGCAGTATTTT. This chain uses TRBV28 with TRBJ2-3, with D unclear. V was cut by 3 bases and J by 10 bases, with 8 bases left in between. Germline values: CDR1 MDHEN, CDR2 SYDVKM. The CDR3 is made up of 11 amino acids.

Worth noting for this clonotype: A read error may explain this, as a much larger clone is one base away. Here the CDR3 DNA reads TGTGCCGGCAGTAGAACAGGGGGAGGGCATCAGCCCCAGCATTTT. Its translation: CAGSRTGGGHQPQHF. The rearrangement joins TRBV6-1 to TRBJ1-5; 8 nucleotides line up with TRBD1. The CDR3 extends over 15 amino acids. Germline V gene lookup returns CDR1 MNHNS and CDR2 SASEGT.

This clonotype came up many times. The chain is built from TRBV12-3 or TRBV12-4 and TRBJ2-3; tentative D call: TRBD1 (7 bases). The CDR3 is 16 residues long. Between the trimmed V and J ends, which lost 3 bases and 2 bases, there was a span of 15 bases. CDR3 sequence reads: CASSFPTGDFTDTQYF. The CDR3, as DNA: TGTGCCAGCAGTTTCCCTACAGGGGACTTCACAGATACGCAGTATTTT.

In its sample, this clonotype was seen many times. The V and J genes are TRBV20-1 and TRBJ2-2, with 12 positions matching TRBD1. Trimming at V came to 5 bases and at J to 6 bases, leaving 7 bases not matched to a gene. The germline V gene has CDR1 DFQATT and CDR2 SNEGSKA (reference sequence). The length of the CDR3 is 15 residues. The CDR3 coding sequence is TGCAGTGCTGGAAAGGGACAGGGGGCTCCCGGGGAGCTGTTTTTT. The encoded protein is CSAGKGQGAPGELFF.

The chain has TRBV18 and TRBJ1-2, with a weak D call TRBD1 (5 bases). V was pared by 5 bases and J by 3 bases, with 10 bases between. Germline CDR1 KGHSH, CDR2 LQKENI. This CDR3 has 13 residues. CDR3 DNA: TGTGCCAGCTCATCCGGGGCTCACTATGGCTACACCTTC. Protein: CASSSGAHYGYTF.

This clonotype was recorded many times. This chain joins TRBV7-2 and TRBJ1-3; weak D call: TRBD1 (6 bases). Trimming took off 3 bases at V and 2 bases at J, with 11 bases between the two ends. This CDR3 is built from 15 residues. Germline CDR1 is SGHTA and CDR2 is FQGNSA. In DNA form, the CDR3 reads TGTGCCAGCAGCTTCAGGGGCGCCCCTGGAAACACCATATATTTT. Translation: CASSFRGAPGNTIYF.

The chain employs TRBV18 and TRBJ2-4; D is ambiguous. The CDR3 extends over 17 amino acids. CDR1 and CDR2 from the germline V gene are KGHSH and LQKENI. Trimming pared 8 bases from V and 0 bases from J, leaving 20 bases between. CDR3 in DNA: TGTGCCAGCCGACCAGCCCAAGGAACAGTAGCCAAAAACATTCAGTACTTC. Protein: CASRPAQGTVAKNIQYF. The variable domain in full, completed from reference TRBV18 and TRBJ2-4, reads NAGVMQNPRHLVRRRGQEARLRCSPMKGHSHVYWYRQLPEEGLKFMVYLQKENIIDESGMPKERFSAEFPKEGPSILRIQQVVRGDSAAYFCASRPAQGTVAKNIQYFGAGTRLSVL.

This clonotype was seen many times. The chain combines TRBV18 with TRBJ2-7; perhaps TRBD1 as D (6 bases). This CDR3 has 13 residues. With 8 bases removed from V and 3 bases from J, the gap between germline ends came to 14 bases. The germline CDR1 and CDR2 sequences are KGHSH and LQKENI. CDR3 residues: CASMGAPRYEQYF. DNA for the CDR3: TGTGCCAGCATGGGGGCGCCTCGCTACGAGCAGTACTTC.